The TCR beta chain under discussion was sequenced for a study of response to subunit inactivated influenza vaccine. TCRdb re-analysed the RT-PCR reads in MiXCR, keeping a single row per CDR3 protein. The top ten clones hold approximately 27% of a sample with fewer than 250,000 distinct CDR3 sequences, about an eighth of them seen once. Findings of the study overall: Each seasonal flu vaccination may recruit only limited new T cells, authors suggested.

Comments on this clonotype: What it binds is unknown.

V was cut by 8 bases and J by 1 base, with 11 bases left in between. CDR1 and CDR2 from the germline V gene are MDHEN and SYDVKM. The length of the CDR3 is 13 residues. The chain uses TRBV28 and TRBJ1-1; D is unclear. This material consisted of CD8+ T cells sorted from PBMCs, taken 4 to 6 days after vaccination. The source is a man in his fifties who received an inactivated influenza vaccine. For the CDR3, the DNA is TGTGCCAGCCAGACGTGGGGGAACACTGAAGCTTTCTTT. It specifies CASQTWGNTEAFF.